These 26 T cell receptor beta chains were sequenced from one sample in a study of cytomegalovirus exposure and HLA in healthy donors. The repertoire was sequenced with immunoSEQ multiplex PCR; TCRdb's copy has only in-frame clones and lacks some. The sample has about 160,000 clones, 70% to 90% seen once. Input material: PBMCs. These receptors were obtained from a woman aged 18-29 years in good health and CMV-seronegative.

The CDR3 here is CASSLDVGQEVGNTIYF. In nucleotides, the CDR3 is TGTGCCAGCAGCTTGGATGTAGGACAGGAGGTTGGAAACACCATATATTTT. J is TRBJ1-3 and V is TRBV5-4; 7 nucleotides align to TRBD1. Germline values: CDR1 SGHNT, CDR2 YYREEE (reference sequence). The V segment lost 0 bases and the J segment 3 bases; nucleotides outside the gene matches: 9. The CDR3 consists of 17 residues.

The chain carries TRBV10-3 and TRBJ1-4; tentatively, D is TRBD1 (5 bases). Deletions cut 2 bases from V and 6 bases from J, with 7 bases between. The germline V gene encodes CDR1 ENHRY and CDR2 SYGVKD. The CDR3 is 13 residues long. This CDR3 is CAISEGGDEKLFF. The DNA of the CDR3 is TGTGCCATCAGTGAGGGGGGGGATGAAAAACTGTTTTTT.

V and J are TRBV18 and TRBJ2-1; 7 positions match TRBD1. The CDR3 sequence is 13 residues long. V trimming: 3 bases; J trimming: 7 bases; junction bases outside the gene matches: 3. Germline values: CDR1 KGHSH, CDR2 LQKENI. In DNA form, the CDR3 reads TGTGCCAGCTCACCGTTACAGGGGAATGAGCAGTTCTTC. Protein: CASSPLQGNEQFF.

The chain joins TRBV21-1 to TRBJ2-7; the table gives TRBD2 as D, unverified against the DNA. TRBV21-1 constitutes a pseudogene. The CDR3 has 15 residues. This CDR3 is CASSPRTVGGYEQYF. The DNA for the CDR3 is TGTGCCAGCAGCCCTAGGACAGTGGGGGGGTACGAGCAGTACTTC.

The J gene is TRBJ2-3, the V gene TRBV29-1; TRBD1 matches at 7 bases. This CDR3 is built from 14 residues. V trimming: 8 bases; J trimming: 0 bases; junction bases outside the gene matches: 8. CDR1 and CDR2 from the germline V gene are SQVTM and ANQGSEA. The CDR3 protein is CSSSGQVSTDTQYF. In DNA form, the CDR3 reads TGCAGCTCCTCCGGACAGGTTAGCACAGATACGCAGTATTTT.

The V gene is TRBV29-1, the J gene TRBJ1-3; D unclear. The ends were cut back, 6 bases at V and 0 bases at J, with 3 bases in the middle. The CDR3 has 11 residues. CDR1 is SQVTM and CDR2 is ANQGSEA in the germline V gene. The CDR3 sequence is CSVLSGNTIYF. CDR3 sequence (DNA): TGCAGCGTACTCTCTGGAAACACCATATATTTT. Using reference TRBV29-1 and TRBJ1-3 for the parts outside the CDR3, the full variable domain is SAVISQKPSRDICQRGTSLTIQCQVDSQVTMMFWYRQQPGQSLTLIATANQGSEATYESGFVIDKFPISRPNLTFSTLTVSNMSPEDSSIYLCSVLSGNTIYFGEGSWLTVV.

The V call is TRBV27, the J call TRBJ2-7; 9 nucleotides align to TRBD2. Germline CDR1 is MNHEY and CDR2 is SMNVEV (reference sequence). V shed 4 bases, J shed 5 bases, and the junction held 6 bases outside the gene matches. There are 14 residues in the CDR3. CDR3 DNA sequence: TGTGCCAGCAGTTGGGCGGGAGGGCCCGACGAGCAGTACTTC. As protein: CASSWAGGPDEQYF.

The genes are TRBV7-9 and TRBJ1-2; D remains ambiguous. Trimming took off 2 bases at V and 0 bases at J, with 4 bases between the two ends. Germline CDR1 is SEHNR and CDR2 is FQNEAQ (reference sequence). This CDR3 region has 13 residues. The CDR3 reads CASSLNTNYGYTF. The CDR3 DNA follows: TGTGCCAGCAGCTTAAACACTAACTATGGCTACACCTTC. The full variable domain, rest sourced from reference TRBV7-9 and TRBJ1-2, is DTGVSQNPRHKITKRGQNVTFRCDPISEHNRLYWYRQTLGQGPEFLTYFQNEAQLEKSRLLSDRFSAERPKGSFSTLEIQRTEQGDSAMYLCASSLNTNYGYTFGSGTRLTVV.

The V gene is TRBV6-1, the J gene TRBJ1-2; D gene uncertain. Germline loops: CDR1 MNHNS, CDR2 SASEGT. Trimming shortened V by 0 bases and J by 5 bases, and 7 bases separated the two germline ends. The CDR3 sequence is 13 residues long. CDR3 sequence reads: CASSEAEWYGYTF. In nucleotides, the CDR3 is TGTGCCAGCAGTGAAGCTGAGTGGTATGGCTACACCTTC.

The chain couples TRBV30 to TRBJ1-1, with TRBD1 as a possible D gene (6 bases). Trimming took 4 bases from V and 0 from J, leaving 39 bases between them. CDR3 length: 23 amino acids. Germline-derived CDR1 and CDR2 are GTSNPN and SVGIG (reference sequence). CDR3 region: CAWIGPAGDERPKGFFLNTEAFF. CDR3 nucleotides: TGTGCCTGGATCGGGCCCGCAGGGGATGAGCGCCCCAAGGGGTTCTTTTTGAACACTGAAGCTTTCTTT.

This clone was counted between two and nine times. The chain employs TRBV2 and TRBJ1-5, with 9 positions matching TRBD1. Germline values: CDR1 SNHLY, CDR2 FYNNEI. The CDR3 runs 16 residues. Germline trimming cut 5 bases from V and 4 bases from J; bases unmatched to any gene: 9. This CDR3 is CASSPGQGPANQPQHF. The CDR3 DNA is TGTGCCAGCAGTCCCGGACAGGGGCCTGCGAATCAGCCCCAGCATTTT.

Here the CDR3 reads CASSPGQLMNTEAFF. The CDR3 nucleotides read TGTGCCAGCTCACCGGGACAACTCATGAACACTGAAGCTTTCTTT. J is TRBJ1-1 and V is TRBV18, with a tentative D call TRBD1 (6 bases). Trimming pared 3 bases from V and 0 bases from J, leaving 11 bases between. The length of the CDR3 is 15 residues. The germline V gene has CDR1 KGHSH and CDR2 LQKENI. Full variable domain (rest looked up from reference TRBV18 and TRBJ1-1): NAGVMQNPRHLVRRRGQEARLRCSPMKGHSHVYWYRQLPEEGLKFMVYLQKENIIDESGMPKERFSAEFPKEGPSILRIQQVVRGDSAAYFCASSPGQLMNTEAFFGQGTRLTVV.

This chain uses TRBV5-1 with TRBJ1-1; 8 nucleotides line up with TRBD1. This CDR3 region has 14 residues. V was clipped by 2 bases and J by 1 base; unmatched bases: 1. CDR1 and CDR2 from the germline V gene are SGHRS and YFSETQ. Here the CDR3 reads CASSFGQGNTEAFF. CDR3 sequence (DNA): TGCGCCAGCAGCTTTGGACAGGGGAACACTGAAGCTTTCTTT.

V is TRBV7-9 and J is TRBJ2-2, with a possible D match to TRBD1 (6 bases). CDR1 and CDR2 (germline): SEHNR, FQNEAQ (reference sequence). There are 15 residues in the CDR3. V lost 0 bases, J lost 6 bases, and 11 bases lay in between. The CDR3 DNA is TGTGCCAGCAGCTTAGCTTCACAGGGTCCCGGGGAGCTGTTTTTT. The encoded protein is CASSLASQGPGELFF.

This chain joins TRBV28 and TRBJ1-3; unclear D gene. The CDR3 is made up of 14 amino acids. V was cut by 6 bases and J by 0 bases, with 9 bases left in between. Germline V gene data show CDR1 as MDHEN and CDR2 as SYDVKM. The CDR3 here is CASSLQSSGNTIYF. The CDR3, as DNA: TGTGCCAGCAGCCTACAGTCCTCTGGAAACACCATATATTTT. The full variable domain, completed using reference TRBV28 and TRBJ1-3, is DVKVTQSSRYLVKRTGEKVFLECVQDMDHENMFWYRQDPGLGLRLIYFSYDVKMKEKGDIPEGYSVSREKKERFSLILESASTNQTSMYLCASSLQSSGNTIYFGEGSWLTVV.

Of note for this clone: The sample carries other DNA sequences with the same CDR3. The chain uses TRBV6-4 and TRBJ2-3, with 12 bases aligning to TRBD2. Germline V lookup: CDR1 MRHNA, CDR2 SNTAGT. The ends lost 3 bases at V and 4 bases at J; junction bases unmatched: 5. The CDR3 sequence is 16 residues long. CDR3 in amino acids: CASSEGLAGGPDTQYF. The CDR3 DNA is TGTGCCAGCAGTGAAGGGCTAGCGGGAGGGCCAGATACGCAGTATTTT.

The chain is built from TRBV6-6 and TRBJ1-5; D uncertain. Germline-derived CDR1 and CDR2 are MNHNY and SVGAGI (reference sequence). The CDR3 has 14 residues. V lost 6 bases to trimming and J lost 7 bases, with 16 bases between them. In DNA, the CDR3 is TGTGCCAGCAGAACCGGTGAGGGCCAACAGCCCCAGCATTTT. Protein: CASRTGEGQQPQHF.

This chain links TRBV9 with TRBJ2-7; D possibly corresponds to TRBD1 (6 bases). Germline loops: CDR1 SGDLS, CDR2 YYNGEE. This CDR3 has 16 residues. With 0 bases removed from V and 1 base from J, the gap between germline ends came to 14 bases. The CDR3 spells CASSVGYRDLSYEQYF. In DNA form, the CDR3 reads TGTGCCAGCAGCGTAGGTTACAGGGACCTATCCTACGAGCAGTACTTC.

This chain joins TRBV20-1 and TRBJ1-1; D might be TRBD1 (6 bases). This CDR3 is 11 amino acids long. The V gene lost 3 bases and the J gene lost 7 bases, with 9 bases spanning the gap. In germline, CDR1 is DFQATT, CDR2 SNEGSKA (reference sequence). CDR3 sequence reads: CSARRGLEAFF. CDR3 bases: TGCAGTGCTAGGCGGGGGCTTGAAGCTTTCTTT.

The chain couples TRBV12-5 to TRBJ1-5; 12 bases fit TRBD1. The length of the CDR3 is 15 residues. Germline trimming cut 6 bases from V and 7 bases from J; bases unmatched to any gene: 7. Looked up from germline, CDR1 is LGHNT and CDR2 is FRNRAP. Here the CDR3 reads CASGRDRGLKQPQHF. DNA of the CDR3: TGTGCTAGTGGACGGGACAGGGGGCTGAAGCAGCCCCAGCATTTT.

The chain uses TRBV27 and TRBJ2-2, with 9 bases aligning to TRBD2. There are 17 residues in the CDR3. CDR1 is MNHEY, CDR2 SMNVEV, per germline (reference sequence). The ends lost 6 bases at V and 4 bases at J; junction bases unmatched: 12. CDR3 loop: CASSQTAGGPATGELFF. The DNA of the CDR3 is TGTGCCAGCAGCCAAACGGCGGGGGGGCCCGCCACCGGGGAGCTGTTTTTT.

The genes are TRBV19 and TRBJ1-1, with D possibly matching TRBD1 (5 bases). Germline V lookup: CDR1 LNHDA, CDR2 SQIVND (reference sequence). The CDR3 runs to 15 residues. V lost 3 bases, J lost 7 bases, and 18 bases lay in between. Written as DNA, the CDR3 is TGTGCCAGTAGTATTCGGGGGTCTTTTGCTAATGAAGCTTTCTTT. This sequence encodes CASSIRGSFANEAFF.

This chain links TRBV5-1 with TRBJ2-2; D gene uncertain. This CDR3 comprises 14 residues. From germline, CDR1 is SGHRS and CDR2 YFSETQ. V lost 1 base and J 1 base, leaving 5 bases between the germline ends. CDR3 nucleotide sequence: TGCGCCAGCAGCTTGTCGGTGAACACCGGGGAGCTGTTTTTT. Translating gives CASSLSVNTGELFF.

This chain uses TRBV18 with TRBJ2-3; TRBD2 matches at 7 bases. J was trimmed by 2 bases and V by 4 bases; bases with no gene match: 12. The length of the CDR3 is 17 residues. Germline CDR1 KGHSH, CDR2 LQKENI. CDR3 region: CASSRKTAGTDTDTQYF. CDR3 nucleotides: TGTGCCAGCTCACGAAAAACAGCGGGGACTGACACAGATACGCAGTATTTT.

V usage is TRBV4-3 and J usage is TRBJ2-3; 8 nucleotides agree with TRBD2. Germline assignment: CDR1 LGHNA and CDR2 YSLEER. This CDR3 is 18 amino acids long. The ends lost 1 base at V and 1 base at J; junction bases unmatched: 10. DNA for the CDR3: TGCGCCAGCAGCCAAGCCTTCTCGCGAGCGGGAGGCACAGATACGCAGTATTTT. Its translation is CASSQAFSRAGGTDTQYF.

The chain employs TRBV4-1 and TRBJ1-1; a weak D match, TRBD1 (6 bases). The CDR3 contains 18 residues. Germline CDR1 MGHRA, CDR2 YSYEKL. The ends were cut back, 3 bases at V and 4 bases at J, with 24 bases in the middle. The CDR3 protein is CASSHPRGQLGWSTEAFF. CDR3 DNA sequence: TGCGCCAGCAGCCACCCCCGAGGACAGCTAGGGTGGAGCACTGAAGCTTTCTTT.